This record concerns one T cell receptor beta chain sequence. This clonotype appeared a few times. The antigen it binds to is not known. The input lacks base qualities; no much larger clone sits a single base away. This entry is derived from a study of T cells after yellow fever vaccination (dated by TCRdb to about 2019). For context, the study as a whole: The SMART-Seq v4 Ultra Low Input RNA kit was used to prepare libraries from fractions with low cell numbers. Blood samples were taken at several timepoints before and after primary and secondary immunization, and bulk PBMC replicates and cell subsets were isolated. Bulk TCR alpha and beta repertoires were sequenced longitudinally to track T-cell clones before and after primary and booster YFV17D yellow fever vaccination. Two healthy male donors, one aged 18 to 30 and one aged 30 to 40 years, were included in the cohort.

Study-wide findings and limitations: After the booster, most of the clones that had expanded following primary vaccination were detected again (96% of CD4 and 80% to 90% of CD8), which suggests that memory was broadly maintained. Computational filtering was needed because FACS-sorted repertoires could contain abundant contaminating clonotypes from the bulk population. A small fraction of clonotypes appeared in both the CD4 and CD8 compartments, likely as a result of convergent recombination. Because only two donors were included in the study, the extent to which the findings can be generalized is limited. The secondary T-cell response was weaker than the primary response but faster, peaking on day 5 instead of day 15.

The treatment or condition label of this sample denotes: live attenuated yellow fever vaccine strain. A standard Ficoll-Paque protocol was used to isolate PBMCs from peripheral blood. Dynabeads CD4 and CD8 positive selection kits were used to isolate the CD4 and CD8 T-cell fractions. TriZol was used to extract RNA from bulk PBMCs, CD4 and CD8 fractions, and dextramer-positive and dextramer-negative fractions. Instrument on record: Illumina NovaSeq 6000. TCR cDNA was synthesized by 5'RACE template switching, through which a universal primer site and unique molecular identifiers were introduced. cDNA synthesis was primed from both the TCR alpha and TCR beta constant segments. Libraries were amplified in two PCR steps, with sample barcodes and sequencing adapters added in the second step. Sequencing of the libraries was done on either Illumina HiSeq 2500 (2x100 bp) or NovaSeq (2x150 bp). From the authors' description of their analysis: MIGEC was used to demultiplex reads and collapse the reads into UMI consensus sequences, and MiXCR was used for V(D)J alignment. Vaccine-responding clonotypes were identified with edgeR using replicate PBMC samples, with FDR below 0.01 and a log2 fold change above 5 up to day 15 being required. CD4 or CD8 identity was assigned to each bulk clonotype according to whether the clonotype was present at higher abundance in the sequenced CD4 repertoire or the sequenced CD8 repertoire. TCRdb's own reprocessing of the public reads used fastp at Q25 and MiXCR and kept productive beta chains. Rows are combined by CDR3 protein, so each entry shows the most common genes and DNA. TCRdb's processing, not the authors', yielded these V and J calls. The sample table holds approximately 300,000 distinct CDR3 sequences, of which about 11% were seen once. Together, the top ten hold 3% to 4% of the sample.

CDR1 SGHDT and CDR2 YYEEEE were looked up in the germline V gene. Reading from cysteine to phenylalanine, the CDR3 counts 18 amino acids. CDR3 DNA only is kept here, 54 bases in frame from base 1. V is clipped by 6 bases and J by 2 bases, and the sequence between their germline boundaries is 23 bases long. Here the chain combines TRBV5-6 and TRBJ2-2, with the D gene call left open. The sequencing here drew on CD4+ T cells sorted from PBMCs, taken 45 days after the yellow fever booster vaccination. The TCR comes from a man between 18 and 35 years old who received the YFV17D yellow fever vaccine. The nucleotides are TGTGCCAGCAAAAAAGGAACAGCCCCAAGAATTAACACCGGGGAGCTGTTTTTT. It translates to CASKKGTAPRINTGELFF.